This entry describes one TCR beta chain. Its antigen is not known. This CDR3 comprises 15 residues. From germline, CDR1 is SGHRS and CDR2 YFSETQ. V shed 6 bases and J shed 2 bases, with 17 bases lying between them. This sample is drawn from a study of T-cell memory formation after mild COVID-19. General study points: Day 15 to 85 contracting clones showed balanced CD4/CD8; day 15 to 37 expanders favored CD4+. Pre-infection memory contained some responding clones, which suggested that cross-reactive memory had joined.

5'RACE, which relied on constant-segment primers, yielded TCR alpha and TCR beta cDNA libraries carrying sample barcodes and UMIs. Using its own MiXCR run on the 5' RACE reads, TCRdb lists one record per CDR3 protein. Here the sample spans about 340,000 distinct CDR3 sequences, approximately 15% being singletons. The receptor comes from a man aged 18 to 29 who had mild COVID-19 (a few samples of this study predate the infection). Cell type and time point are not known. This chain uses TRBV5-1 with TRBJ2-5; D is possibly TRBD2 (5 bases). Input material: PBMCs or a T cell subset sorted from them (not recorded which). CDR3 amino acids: CASTPAVPLQETQYF. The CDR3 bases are TGCGCCAGCACCCCAGCGGTCCCCTTACAAGAGACCCAGTACTTC.